This T cell receptor (beta chain) was recovered during a study of OX40 agonist ivuxolimab in advanced cancers. Background on the study: Six ivuxolimab dose levels, 0.01 to 10 mg/kg, were given intravenously every 2 weeks. Partial response was recorded in three patients: one hepatocellular carcinoma and two cutaneous melanoma cases.

Libraries were prepared by immunoSEQ multiplex PCR; TCRdb keeps only in-frame clonotypes and omits some of them. Of under 100,000 clones in the sample, roughly nine tenths were seen once. About this clone: Its cognate antigen is unknown.

Overall study results and limits: The average count of expanded clones was higher among CD8+ T cells than among CD4+.

V lost 2 bases and J 6 bases, leaving 8 bases between the germline ends. The CDR3 spans 13 residues. Germline V gives CDR1 SGDLS, CDR2 YYNGEE. The gene calls are TRBV9 and TRBJ2-2; D gene uncertain. The clonotype comes from an adult with an advanced solid tumor such as melanoma, head and neck, liver or kidney cancer. The input for sequencing was CD4+ or CD8+ T cells sorted from blood, taken in a trial of the OX40 agonist ivuxolimab. Here the CDR3 reads CASSVDLPGELFF. CDR3 DNA sequence: TGTGCCAGCAGCGTGGATTTACCCGGGGAGCTGTTTTTT.